Listed below are T cell receptor beta chains from one sample, sequenced in a study of cytomegalovirus exposure and HLA in healthy donors. Libraries were prepared by immunoSEQ multiplex PCR; TCRdb keeps only in-frame clonotypes and omits some of them. The top ten clones hold around 0.96% of a sample with roughly 180,000 clones, around 82% of them seen once. The sample taken for sequencing was PBMCs. All receptors come from a man younger than 40 in good health and CMV-seronegative. The CDR3 runs from the conserved cysteine through the conserved F or W. Each record gives: clone size, J gene, V gene, CDR3 protein. Some rows have no size entry. The others give once, few or many, or a class for an expanded clone.

clone_size: -
j_call: TRBJ2-3
v_call: TRBV7-6
cdr3_aa: CASSLGRGGRSDTQYF

clone_size: once
j_call: TRBJ2-1
v_call: TRBV11-2
cdr3_aa: CASSPSGLLNEQFF

clone_size: -
j_call: TRBJ2-5
v_call: TRBV7-9
cdr3_aa: CASSIGDRGKETQYF

clone_size: -
j_call: TRBJ1-5
v_call: TRBV27
cdr3_aa: CASSLSLNSNQPQHF

clone_size: -
j_call: TRBJ2-3
v_call: TRBV7-6
cdr3_aa: CASSLGPLAGVGDTQYF

clone_size: -
j_call: TRBJ2-1
v_call: TRBV11-2
cdr3_aa: CASSLFGAGDFEQFF

clone_size: -
j_call: TRBJ1-6
v_call: TRBV11-2
cdr3_aa: CASSFLGGTFSPLHF

clone_size: -
j_call: TRBJ2-3
v_call: TRBV7-8
cdr3_aa: CASSLGPGIADTQYF

clone_size: -
j_call: TRBJ1-2
v_call: TRBV5-1
cdr3_aa: CASSLAGGAGYGYTF

clone_size: few
j_call: TRBJ2-5
v_call: TRBV19
cdr3_aa: CASNPGLAEETQYF

clone_size: -
j_call: TRBJ2-3
v_call: TRBV25-1
cdr3_aa: CASSGGGASHGTDTQYF

clone_size: -
j_call: TRBJ1-1
v_call: TRBV5-1
cdr3_aa: CASNPTSGTGGSEAFF

clone_size: -
j_call: TRBJ2-7
v_call: TRBV27
cdr3_aa: CASNDRGQGHYEQYF

clone_size: -
j_call: TRBJ2-5
v_call: TRBV6-5
cdr3_aa: CASSSTYGGETQYF

clone_size: -
j_call: TRBJ1-2
v_call: TRBV28
cdr3_aa: CASSLMGSNYGYTF

clone_size: -
j_call: TRBJ1-1
v_call: TRBV7-8
cdr3_aa: CASSLVPTEYGGAWTEAFF

clone_size: -
j_call: TRBJ1-1
v_call: TRBV2
cdr3_aa: CARKQGVGTEAFF

clone_size: -
j_call: TRBJ1-5
v_call: TRBV6-6
cdr3_aa: CASRDLEYQPQHF

clone_size: -
j_call: TRBJ2-5
v_call: TRBV4-3
cdr3_aa: CASSPGGTETQYF

clone_size: -
j_call: TRBJ1-1
v_call: TRBV5-1
cdr3_aa: CASSESTGYHMNTEAFF

clone_size: once
j_call: TRBJ2-1
v_call: TRBV4-3
cdr3_aa: CASSQSLADEQFF

clone_size: -
j_call: TRBJ2-1
v_call: TRBV18
cdr3_aa: CASSLTSTSPEQFF

clone_size: -
j_call: TRBJ1-1
v_call: TRBV5-1
cdr3_aa: CASSLVRLDTEAFF

clone_size: -
j_call: TRBJ2-7
v_call: TRBV11-2
cdr3_aa: CASSTDGKLYYEQYF

clone_size: -
j_call: TRBJ1-6
v_call: TRBV30
cdr3_aa: CAWSAGQGARAYSPLHF

clone_size: -
j_call: TRBJ1-2
v_call: TRBV4-2
cdr3_aa: CASSQDRASGYTF

clone_size: -
j_call: TRBJ2-5
v_call: TRBV6-1
cdr3_aa: CASRTGTSAWGTQYF

clone_size: -
j_call: TRBJ1-3
v_call: TRBV10-3
cdr3_aa: CARQETLGNTIYF

clone_size: -
j_call: TRBJ2-1
v_call: TRBV19
cdr3_aa: CASSGASGSNEQFF

clone_size: -
j_call: TRBJ2-2
v_call: TRBV27
cdr3_aa: CASSLSAGDEGTGELFF

clone_size: few
j_call: TRBJ2-5
v_call: TRBV9
cdr3_aa: CASSVFGGGSETQYF

clone_size: -
j_call: TRBJ1-5
v_call: TRBV2
cdr3_aa: CASSAGQGYQPQHF

clone_size: -
j_call: TRBJ2-7
v_call: TRBV18
cdr3_aa: CASSPLPRGGSSYEQYF

clone_size: -
j_call: TRBJ2-2
v_call: TRBV2
cdr3_aa: CASRPDRGTGELFF

clone_size: few
j_call: TRBJ2-3
v_call: TRBV7-3
cdr3_aa: CASSLMASTDTQYF

clone_size: -
j_call: TRBJ2-1
v_call: TRBV4-2
cdr3_aa: CASSQASIIPGGGLNEQFF

clone_size: -
j_call: TRBJ1-3
v_call: TRBV19
cdr3_aa: CASSIDRTGLNTGNTIYF

clone_size: -
j_call: TRBJ2-7
v_call: TRBV10-3
cdr3_aa: CAISGTSGSSEQYF

clone_size: few
j_call: TRBJ2-1
v_call: TRBV27
cdr3_aa: CASSLTGEWVEQFF

clone_size: -
j_call: TRBJ2-5
v_call: TRBV29-1
cdr3_aa: CSVEDAQSTSETQYF

clone_size: -
j_call: TRBJ2-5
v_call: TRBV18
cdr3_aa: CASSPRDSKETQYF

clone_size: -
j_call: TRBJ2-6
v_call: TRBV18
cdr3_aa: CASSPTIPGVDGANVLTF

clone_size: -
j_call: TRBJ1-4
v_call: TRBV19
cdr3_aa: CASSMGSAIEKLFF

clone_size: once
j_call: TRBJ2-3
v_call: TRBV4-3
cdr3_aa: CASSQDGAGTDTQYF

clone_size: -
j_call: TRBJ1-5
v_call: TRBV7-9
cdr3_aa: CASSKGNSNQPQHF

clone_size: -
j_call: TRBJ2-1
v_call: TRBV11-3
cdr3_aa: CASSPKRGSSYNEQFF

clone_size: -
j_call: TRBJ1-5
v_call: TRBV6-1
cdr3_aa: CASSESGGRNGGNQPQHF

clone_size: once
j_call: TRBJ2-1
v_call: TRBV13
cdr3_aa: CASRYGLAVEQFF

clone_size: -
j_call: TRBJ2-5
v_call: TRBV7-8
cdr3_aa: CASSPPFGAEETQYF

clone_size: -
j_call: TRBJ1-6
v_call: TRBV29-1
cdr3_aa: CSVATGANNSPLHF

clone_size: -
j_call: TRBJ2-7
v_call: TRBV4-1
cdr3_aa: CASSHIAGTSYEQYF

clone_size: few
j_call: TRBJ1-2
v_call: TRBV6-1
cdr3_aa: CASSEFAGAGSGGYTF

clone_size: -
j_call: TRBJ2-7
v_call: TRBV15
cdr3_aa: CATSRAPTGIYEQYF

clone_size: -
j_call: -
v_call: TRBV29-1
cdr3_aa: CSARVQGGGSGYEQYF

clone_size: -
j_call: TRBJ2-3
v_call: TRBV30
cdr3_aa: CAWSSTSRGTDTQYF

clone_size: -
j_call: TRBJ1-1
v_call: TRBV19
cdr3_aa: CASSLGQGNTEAFF

clone_size: -
j_call: TRBJ2-7
v_call: TRBV7-9
cdr3_aa: CASSLGQGALYEQYF